This TCR beta chain was captured by sequencing in a study of T cell responses to AZD1222 COVID-19 vaccine. Trimming cost V 3 bases and J 8 bases, with 8 bases left between them. The CDR3 is 11 amino acids. Germline values: CDR1 GTSNPN, CDR2 SVGIG (reference sequence). The protocol was immunoSEQ multiplex PCR, while the TCRdb copy is restricted to in-frame clones and leaves out a portion. The repertoire consists of 150,000 to 200,000 clones, with just over 90% occurring once and the leading ten covering around 4.6%. The J gene is TRBJ2-1, the V gene TRBV30; TRBD2 is a possible D gene (5 bases). The sequenced sample was peripheral blood, obtained on day 0 of MenACWY control vaccination. The sequence was obtained from an adult in good health. CDR3 sequence reads: CAWRRADEQFF. CDR3 DNA sequence: TGTGCCTGGAGGAGGGCGGATGAGCAGTTCTTC. The whole variable domain, remainder taken from reference TRBV30 and TRBJ2-1, is SQTIHQWPATLVQPVGSPLSLECTVEGTSNPNLYWYRQAAGRGLQLLFYSVGIGQISSEVPQNLSASRPQDRQFILSSKKLLLSDSGFYLCAWRRADEQFFGPGTRLTVL.